There are many counts of the clone carrying this T cell receptor (beta chain). TCRdb analysed the 5' RACE reads with MiXCR anew, one entry per CDR3 protein. The sample lists 60,000 to 85,000 distinct CDR3 sequences, 5.2% seen once, with less than 7.5% in the top ten. The data were obtained in a study of neurological immune-mediated disorders. V lost 1 base and J lost 1; bases outside the gene matches: 6. The CDR3 covers 16 residues. From germline, CDR1 is LGHDT and CDR2 YNNKEL (reference sequence). The clonotype was recovered from a man between 18 and 29 years old with multiple sclerosis. The chain uses TRBV3-1 and TRBJ2-5; 7 nucleotides agree with TRBD2. Sequenced material: PBMCs. As DNA, the CDR3 is TGTGCCAGCAGCCAAGGCGTTTCTAGCGGCCAAGAGACCCAGTACTTC. Amino acid sequence: CASSQGVSSGQETQYF.